This is a list of T cell receptor beta chains from one sample in a study of vaccination effects on CD4 cells after COVID-19. Their antigen targets remain unknown. TCRdb keeps only in-frame clones here, not all; method: immunoSEQ multiplex PCR. The repertoire holds about 16,000 clones, with almost 70% as singletons. The sequencing here drew on CD4+ T cells from PBMCs cultured with SARS-CoV-2 spike peptides, taken after COVID-19 vaccination. These receptors all stem from a human donor who received a COVID-19 vaccine. CDR3s include the opening cysteine and the closing phenylalanine or tryptophan. D genes are given only for firm matches. Only some rows state a clone size, as once, few, many or a class for expanded clones.

abundance: -
v_gene: TRBV19
d_gene: TRBD1
j_gene: TRBJ1-4
CDR3aa: CASSRKTGVGHEQLFF
CDR3nt: TGTGCCAGTAGTAGAAAGACAGGGGTGGGACATGAACAACTGTTTTTT

abundance: -
v_gene: TRBV5-1
d_gene: -
j_gene: TRBJ2-7
CDR3aa: CASSPDGPYEQYF
CDR3nt: TGCGCCAGCAGCCCCGACGGTCCCTACGAGCAGTACTTC

abundance: -
v_gene: TRBV5-1
d_gene: TRBD1
j_gene: TRBJ1-3
CDR3aa: CASSLGPGTGRNTIYF
CDR3nt: TGCGCCAGCAGCTTGGGGCCCGGGACAGGGAGAAACACCATATATTTT

abundance: medium-sized
v_gene: TRBV7-2
d_gene: TRBD1
j_gene: TRBJ1-2
CDR3aa: CASSSRQGALGYTF
CDR3nt: TGTGCCAGCAGCTCACGACAGGGGGCGTTGGGCTACACCTTC

abundance: -
v_gene: TRBV5-5
d_gene: -
j_gene: TRBJ1-4
CDR3aa: CASNRNPYSDSNEKLFF
CDR3nt: TGTGCCAGCAACAGAAACCCATATTCGGACAGTAATGAAAAACTGTTTTTT

abundance: once
v_gene: TRBV27
d_gene: TRBD1
j_gene: TRBJ1-6
CDR3aa: CASSPYPNRGYNSPLHF
CDR3nt: TGTGCCAGCAGTCCCTACCCGAACAGGGGCTATAATTCACCCCTCCACTTT

abundance: -
v_gene: TRBV7-2
d_gene: -
j_gene: TRBJ2-2
CDR3aa: CASSFGTLNTGELFF
CDR3nt: TGTGCCAGCAGCTTCGGGACTCTGAACACCGGGGAGCTGTTTTTT

abundance: -
v_gene: TRBV7-9
d_gene: TRBD1
j_gene: TRBJ1-4
CDR3aa: CASSLAGTGFATNEKLFF
CDR3nt: TGTGCCAGCAGCTTAGCCGGGACAGGGTTTGCAACTAATGAAAAACTGTTTTTT

abundance: few
v_gene: TRBV28
d_gene: -
j_gene: TRBJ1-1
CDR3aa: CASSFRRNTEAFF
CDR3nt: TGTGCCAGCAGTTTCCGACGGAACACTGAAGCTTTCTTT

abundance: -
v_gene: TRBV7-8
d_gene: -
j_gene: TRBJ1-1
CDR3aa: CASSDTTGNTEAFF
CDR3nt: TGTGCCAGCAGCGACACGACAGGGAACACTGAAGCTTTCTTT

abundance: -
v_gene: TRBV10-3
d_gene: -
j_gene: TRBJ1-1
CDR3aa: CAISEMVPNTEAFF
CDR3nt: TGTGCCATCAGTGAGATGGTCCCGAACACTGAAGCTTTCTTT

abundance: -
v_gene: TRBV7-6
d_gene: TRBD1
j_gene: TRBJ1-2
CDR3aa: CASSSGGGYGYTF
CDR3nt: TGTGCCAGCAGCTCAGGGGGCGGCTATGGCTACACCTTC

abundance: -
v_gene: TRBV7-2
d_gene: TRBD2
j_gene: TRBJ2-7
CDR3aa: CASSLVSGGAYEQYF
CDR3nt: TGTGCCAGCAGCTTAGTGAGCGGGGGGGCCTACGAGCAGTACTTC

abundance: -
v_gene: TRBV5-1
d_gene: -
j_gene: TRBJ2-3
CDR3aa: CASSLDGIPDTQYF
CDR3nt: TGCGCCAGCAGCTTGGATGGTATCCCAGATACGCAGTATTTT

abundance: few
v_gene: TRBV5-4
d_gene: TRBD1
j_gene: TRBJ2-5
CDR3aa: CASSPDREETQYF
CDR3nt: TGTGCCAGCAGCCCGGACAGGGAAGAGACCCAGTACTTC

abundance: -
v_gene: TRBV30
d_gene: -
j_gene: TRBJ2-2
CDR3aa: CAWSVTETGELFF
CDR3nt: TGTGCCTGGAGTGTAACGGAGACCGGGGAGCTGTTTTTT

abundance: -
v_gene: TRBV7-8
d_gene: -
j_gene: TRBJ2-5
CDR3aa: CASSLASGPQYF
CDR3nt: TGTGCCAGCAGCTTAGCAAGCGGGCCCCAGTACTTC

abundance: medium-sized
v_gene: TRBV9
d_gene: -
j_gene: TRBJ1-3
CDR3aa: CASSVGDGNTIYF
CDR3nt: TGTGCCAGCAGCGTAGGAGACGGAAACACCATATATTTT

abundance: -
v_gene: TRBV27
d_gene: -
j_gene: TRBJ2-7
CDR3aa: CASSLYGVGYEQYF
CDR3nt: TGTGCCAGCAGTTTATATGGGGTCGGGTACGAGCAGTACTTC

abundance: -
v_gene: TRBV3-1/TRBV3-2
d_gene: -
j_gene: TRBJ2-5
CDR3aa: CASSQDETQYF
CDR3nt: TGTGCCAGCAGCCAAGACGAGACCCAGTACTTC

abundance: few
v_gene: TRBV20-1
d_gene: -
j_gene: TRBJ1-1
CDR3aa: CSATPMTEAFF
CDR3nt: TGCAGTGCCACACCCATGACTGAAGCTTTCTTT

abundance: -
v_gene: TRBV28
d_gene: TRBD1
j_gene: TRBJ2-7
CDR3aa: CASSAPGQGAYEQYF
CDR3nt: TGTGCCAGCAGTGCCCCGGGACAGGGGGCCTACGAGCAGTACTTC

abundance: -
v_gene: TRBV21-1
d_gene: -
j_gene: TRBJ1-3
CDR3aa: CASRGDRNTIYF
CDR3nt: TGTGCCAGCAGGGGCGACAGAAACACCATATATTTT

abundance: -
v_gene: TRBV25-1
d_gene: TRBD1
j_gene: TRBJ1-1
CDR3aa: CASSKLQGKGGTEAFF
CDR3nt: TGTGCCAGCAGTAAATTACAGGGGAAGGGTGGAACTGAAGCTTTCTTT

abundance: -
v_gene: TRBV5-1
d_gene: -
j_gene: TRBJ2-7
CDR3aa: CASSLGAGTYEQYF
CDR3nt: TGCGCCAGCAGCCTCGGCGCAGGCACCTACGAGCAGTACTTC

abundance: few
v_gene: TRBV7-8
d_gene: -
j_gene: TRBJ2-1
CDR3aa: CASSLRVSDEQFF
CDR3nt: TGTGCCAGCAGCTTAAGGGTTAGCGATGAGCAGTTCTTC

abundance: -
v_gene: TRBV7-2
d_gene: -
j_gene: TRBJ1-5
CDR3aa: CASSLDNQPQHF
CDR3nt: TGTGCCAGCAGCTTAGACAATCAGCCCCAGCATTTT

abundance: -
v_gene: TRBV29-1
d_gene: -
j_gene: TRBJ2-2
CDR3aa: CSVLQGTGELFF
CDR3nt: TGCAGCGTCCTTCAGGGAACCGGGGAGCTGTTTTTT

abundance: -
v_gene: TRBV27
d_gene: -
j_gene: TRBJ2-7
CDR3aa: CASSSTGPGEQYF
CDR3nt: TGTGCCAGCAGTTCAACAGGCCCGGGCGAGCAGTACTTC

abundance: -
v_gene: TRBV2
d_gene: TRBD2
j_gene: TRBJ2-7
CDR3aa: CASSVGTSGGSYEQYF
CDR3nt: TGTGCCAGCAGTGTTGGGACTAGCGGGGGCTCCTACGAGCAGTACTTC

abundance: -
v_gene: TRBV9
d_gene: -
j_gene: TRBJ2-7
CDR3aa: CASSVATSYEQYF
CDR3nt: TGTGCCAGCAGCGTAGCTACGTCTTACGAGCAGTACTTC

abundance: -
v_gene: TRBV6-2/TRBV6-3
d_gene: TRBD1
j_gene: TRBJ1-2
CDR3aa: CASSHQGQGHGYTF
CDR3nt: TGTGCCAGCAGTCACCAGGGACAGGGCCATGGCTACACCTTC

abundance: -
v_gene: TRBV15
d_gene: -
j_gene: TRBJ1-2
CDR3aa: CATSTGGNYGYTF
CDR3nt: TGTGCCACCAGCACCGGCGGGAACTATGGCTACACCTTC

abundance: -
v_gene: TRBV27
d_gene: TRBD1
j_gene: TRBJ1-6
CDR3aa: CASTKTGTGDSPLHF
CDR3nt: TGTGCCAGCACCAAAACCGGGACAGGGGATTCACCCCTCCACTTT